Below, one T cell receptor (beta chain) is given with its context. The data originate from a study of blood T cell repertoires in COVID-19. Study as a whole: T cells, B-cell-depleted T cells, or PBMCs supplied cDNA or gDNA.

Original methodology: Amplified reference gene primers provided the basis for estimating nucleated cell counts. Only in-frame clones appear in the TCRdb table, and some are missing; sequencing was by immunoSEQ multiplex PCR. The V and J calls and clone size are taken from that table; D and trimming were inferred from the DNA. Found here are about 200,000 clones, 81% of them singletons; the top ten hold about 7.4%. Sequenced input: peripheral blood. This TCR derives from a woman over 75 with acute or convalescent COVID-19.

The CDR3 nucleotides read TGTGCCAGCAGCTTAGCCAGCTCCCGGACAGGGACCTACGAGCAGTACTTC. Translated: CASSLASSRTGTYEQYF. V and J are TRBV7-6 and TRBJ2-7; 8 positions agree with TRBD1. This CDR3 region has 17 residues. Germline V gives CDR1 SGHVS, CDR2 FNYEAQ. The V and J ends lost 0 bases and 2 bases, in that order; junction bases with no gene match: 9.